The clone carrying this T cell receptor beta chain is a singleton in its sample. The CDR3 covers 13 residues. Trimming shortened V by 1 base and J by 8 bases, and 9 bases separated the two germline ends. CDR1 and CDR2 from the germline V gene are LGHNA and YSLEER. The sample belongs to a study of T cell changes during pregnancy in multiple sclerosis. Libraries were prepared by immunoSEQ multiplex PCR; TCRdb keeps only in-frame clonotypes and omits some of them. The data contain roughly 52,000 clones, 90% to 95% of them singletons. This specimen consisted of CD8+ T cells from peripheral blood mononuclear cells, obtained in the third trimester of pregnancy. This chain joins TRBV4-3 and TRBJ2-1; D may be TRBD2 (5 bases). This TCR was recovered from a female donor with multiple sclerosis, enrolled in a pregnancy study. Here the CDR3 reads CASSQGGADEQFF. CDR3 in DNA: TGCGCCAGCAGCCAAGGGGGAGCGGATGAGCAGTTCTTC.